This TCR beta chain is from a study of cytotoxic CD8 clonotypes in ibrutinib-treated CLL. Study-level background: An average of about 250,000 productive templates and 80,000 to 95,000 productive rearrangements was obtained per sample. Study-wide points: Public clonotypes (which were uncommon) either contracted or remained stable on treatment.

Assay: immunoSEQ multiplex PCR; the TCRdb copy retains only in-frame clones and omits some. Here the sample spans roughly 150,000 clones, over 75% being singletons. Germline CDR1 is MNHNY and CDR2 is SVGAGI (reference sequence). Trimming cost V 5 bases and J 3 bases; bases outside gene matches: 5. CDR3 length: 15 residues. About this clone itself: Antigen: not known.

The TCR originated in a human donor with chronic lymphocytic leukemia. The specimen comprised PBMCs, sampled at disease progression, from a patient treated with ibrutinib. The chain joins TRBV6-6 to TRBJ2-1; TRBD2 aligns across 9 bases. CDR3: CASSPTSGLYNEQFF. The CDR3, as DNA: TGTGCCAGCAGTCCTACTAGCGGGCTCTACAATGAGCAGTTCTTC.